The T cell receptor (beta chain) under discussion was sequenced for a study of blood T cell repertoires in COVID-19. Across the study: The United States, Italy and Spain were the sources of the acute and convalescent COVID-19 samples. T cells, B-cell-depleted T cells, or PBMCs provided the cDNA or gDNA that served as material.

With V trimmed by 4 bases and J by 4 bases, 5 bases remained unmatched. This CDR3 contains 15 residues. The germline V gene encodes CDR1 SEHNR and CDR2 FQNEAQ (reference sequence). Original handling: Amplification from reference gene primers served as the basis for estimated nucleated cell counts. Assay: immunoSEQ multiplex PCR; the TCRdb copy retains only in-frame clones and omits some. V, J and clone size reflect that table, while D and trimming were determined from the DNA. Of some 220,000 clones listed, 80% to 85% are singletons. The receptor was derived from a woman under 40 who had recovered from COVID-19. This chain links TRBV7-9 with TRBJ1-4, with 8 bases matching TRBD1. Input material: peripheral blood. DNA of the CDR3: TGTGCCAGCAGCTCGGGAGGACAGGGTAATGAAAAACTGTTTTTT. Its protein is CASSSGGQGNEKLFF.